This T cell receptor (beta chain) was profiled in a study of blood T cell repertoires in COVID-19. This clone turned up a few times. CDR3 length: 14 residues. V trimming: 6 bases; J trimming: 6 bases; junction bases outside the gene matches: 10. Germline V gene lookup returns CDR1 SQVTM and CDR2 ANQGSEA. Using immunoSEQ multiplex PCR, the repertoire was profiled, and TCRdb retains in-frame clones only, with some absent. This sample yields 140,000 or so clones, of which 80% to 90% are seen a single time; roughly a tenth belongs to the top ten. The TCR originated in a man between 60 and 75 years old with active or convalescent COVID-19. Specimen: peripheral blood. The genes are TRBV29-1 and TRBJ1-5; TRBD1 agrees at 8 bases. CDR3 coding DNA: TGCAGCGTGGCCCTCGGGACAGGAGGTCAGCCCCAGCATTTT. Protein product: CSVALGTGGQPQHF.